The 2 T cell receptor beta chains presented below share a single source sample, sequenced in a study of immune heterogeneity within non-small cell lung tumors. Per sample, approximately 570 ng of bulk tumor genomic DNA was the template used. Several widely spaced biopsies per primary tumor were taken during surgery. Patients went through curative surgery, and their non-small cell lung cancer was untreated and newly diagnosed. Multiplex PCR relied on 32 V and 13 J primers to amplify TCR beta CDR3. A single record per CDR3 protein comes from TCRdb applying MiXCR to the multiplex PCR reads. The data contain about 21,000 distinct CDR3 sequences, approximately 30% of them singletons. The specimen sequenced was lung tumor tissue. These receptor sequences come from a man aged 35 to 55 with non-small cell lung cancer.

This clonotype was counted a few times. The CDR3 DNA is TGTGCCAGCAGCTTAAGACTAGTCGGGGATGAGCAGTTCTTC. Its translation is CASSLRLVGDEQFF. V is TRBV7-3 and J is TRBJ2-1; tentatively, D is TRBD2 (6 bases). The CDR3 extends over 14 amino acids. The V end lost 1 base, the J end lost 8 bases, and 12 bases lay between the germline ends. Looked up from germline, CDR1 is SGHTA and CDR2 is FQGTGA.

Worth noting for this clonotype: Given a much more abundant clone one base away, this may be a read error. The V gene is TRBV10-3, the J gene TRBJ2-1; D gene unclear. The CDR3 loop spans 12 amino acids. CDR1 and CDR2 (germline): ENHRY, SYGVKD. This CDR3 reads CDTAFGDNEQFF. The CDR3 DNA reads as TGTGACACCGCCTTTGGGGACAATGAGCAGTTCTTC.